This TCR beta chain was observed in a study of OX40 agonist ivuxolimab in advanced cancers. Study-wide context: The dose-escalation cohort was over 65% male, with a mean age of around 60 years, ranging about 23 to 80. People who had prior anti-PD-1, anti-PD-L1 or anti-CTLA-4 therapy could take part, and roughly 40% had some.

Study-level points and caveats: Normalized T-cell clonal expansion was also low in a subset of nonresponders. CD4+ and CD8+ T cells in blood underwent clonal expansion by week 6 at 0.1 to 3.0 mg/kg.

Trimming cost V 5 bases and J 0 bases, with 11 bases left between them. This CDR3 is 16 amino acids long. Germline CDR1 LNHDA, CDR2 SQIVND (reference sequence). Concerning this clone itself: Its antigen is not known.

Only in-frame clones appear in the TCRdb table, and some are missing; sequencing was by immunoSEQ multiplex PCR. The repertoire consists of 99,000 or so clones, with around 94% occurring once and the leading ten covering around 0.28%. The input for sequencing was CD4+ or CD8+ T cells sorted from blood, taken in a trial of the OX40 agonist ivuxolimab. This sequence joins TRBV19 and TRBJ2-6; D uncertain. The TCR originated in an adult with an advanced solid tumor such as melanoma, head and neck, liver or kidney cancer. The CDR3 bases are TGTGCCAGTAGTCCCCGCACCGCCTCTGGGGCCAACGTCCTGACTTTC. It yields the protein CASSPRTASGANVLTF. Drawing the rest from reference TRBV19 and TRBJ2-6, the complete variable domain is DGGITQSPKYLFRKEGQNVTLSCEQNLNHDAMYWYRQDPGQGLRLIYYSQIVNDFQKGDIAEGYSVSREKKESFPLTVTSAQKNPTAFYLCASSPRTASGANVLTFGAGSRLTVL.